This T cell receptor (beta chain) derives from a study of T-cell reconstitution after alpha-beta-depleted transplantation in children. V shed 2 bases and J shed 6 bases, with 11 bases lying between them. There are 14 residues in the CDR3. Germline V gene lookup returns CDR1 SGHAT and CDR2 FQNNGV. Molecular barcoding with unique molecular identifiers was used for the TCRbeta library. One entry per CDR3 protein, called by TCRdb with MiXCR from the PCR reads. The sample contains about a million distinct CDR3 sequences, around 30% of which appear only once. The sequence came from a boy younger than two who had a stem cell transplant for SCID, so the T cells may come from the graft donor. Sequenced here: PBMCs, mostly from graft donor cells, sampled 360 days after TCRalphabeta/CD19-depleted stem cell transplant. This chain joins TRBV11-2 and TRBJ2-1; possible D gene TRBD2, 6 bases. CDR3 in amino acids: CASSLLLATNEQFF. The CDR3 region has the DNA TGTGCCAGCAGCTTACTTCTAGCGACCAATGAGCAGTTCTTC.